This TCR beta chain was obtained from a study of blood T cell repertoires in COVID-19. The data were produced by immunoSEQ multiplex PCR, yet TCRdb's version contains in-frame clones alone and is incomplete. This table has about 150,000 clones, about 88% appearing once. The V gene end was trimmed by 6 bases and the J gene end by 4 bases; junction bases not matched to a gene: 9. Germline assignment: CDR1 MNHEY and CDR2 SVGAGI. The CDR3 consists of 15 residues. Material for sequencing was peripheral blood. V is TRBV6-5 and J is TRBJ1-3, with TRBD1 matching over 7 bases. The sequence derives from a human donor with acute or convalescent COVID-19. The donor label of this sample is uncertain. CDR3: CASRPDRAGGNTIYF. The CDR3 DNA is TGTGCCAGCAGACCAGACAGGGCTGGAGGAAACACCATATATTTT.